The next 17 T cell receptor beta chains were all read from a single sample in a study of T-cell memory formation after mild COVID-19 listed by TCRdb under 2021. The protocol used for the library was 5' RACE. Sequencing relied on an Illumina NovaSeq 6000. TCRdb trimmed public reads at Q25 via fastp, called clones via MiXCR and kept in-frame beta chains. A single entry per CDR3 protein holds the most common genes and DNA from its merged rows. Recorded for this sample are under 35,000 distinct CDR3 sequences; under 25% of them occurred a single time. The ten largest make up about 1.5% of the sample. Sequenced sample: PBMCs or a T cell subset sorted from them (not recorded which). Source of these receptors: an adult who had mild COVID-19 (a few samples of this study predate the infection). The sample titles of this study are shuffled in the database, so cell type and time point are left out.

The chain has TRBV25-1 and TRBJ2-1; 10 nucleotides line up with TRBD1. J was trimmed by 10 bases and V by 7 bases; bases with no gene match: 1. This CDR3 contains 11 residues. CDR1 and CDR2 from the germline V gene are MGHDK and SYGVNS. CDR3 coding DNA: TGTGCCAGCACGACAGGGGGCGAGCAGTTCTTC. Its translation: CASTTGGEQFF. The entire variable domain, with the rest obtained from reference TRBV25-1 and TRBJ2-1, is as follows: EADIYQTPRYLVIGTGKKITLECSQTMGHDKMYWYQQDPGMELHLIHYSYGVNSTEKGDLSSESTVSRIRTEHFPLTLESARPSHTSQYLCASTTGGEQFFGPGTRLTVL.

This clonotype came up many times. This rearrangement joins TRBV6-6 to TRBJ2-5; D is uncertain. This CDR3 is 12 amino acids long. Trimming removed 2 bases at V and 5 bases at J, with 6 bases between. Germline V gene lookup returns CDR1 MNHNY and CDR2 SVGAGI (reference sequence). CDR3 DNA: TGTGCCAGCAGTTACCAGTATGAGACCCAGTACTTC. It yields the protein CASSYQYETQYF.

DNA of the CDR3: TGTGCCATCAGTGAGTTCAACAGGCCCCAGCATTTT. Its translation: CAISEFNRPQHF. V gene TRBV10-3 combines with J gene TRBJ1-5, with D hard to call. This CDR3 comprises 12 residues. Per the germline V gene, CDR1 is ENHRY and CDR2 is SYGVKD. The V end was cut by 1 base, the J end by 9 bases, with 7 bases between.

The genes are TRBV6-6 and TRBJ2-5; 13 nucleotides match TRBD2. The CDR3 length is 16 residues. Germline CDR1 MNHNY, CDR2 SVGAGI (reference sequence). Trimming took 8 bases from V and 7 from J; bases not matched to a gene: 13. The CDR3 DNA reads TGTGCCAGCGGGTCTACCGGGACTAGCGGGAAATCGACCCAGTACTTC. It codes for CASGSTGTSGKSTQYF.

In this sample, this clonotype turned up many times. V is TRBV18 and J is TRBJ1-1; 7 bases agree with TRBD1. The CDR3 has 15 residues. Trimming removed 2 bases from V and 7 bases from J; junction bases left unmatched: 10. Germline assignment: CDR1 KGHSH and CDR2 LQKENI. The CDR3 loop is CASSPDNRGKGEAFF. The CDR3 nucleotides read TGTGCCAGCTCACCAGACAACAGGGGAAAGGGTGAAGCTTTCTTT.

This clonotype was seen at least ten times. The CDR3 loop is CASSLASGGTDTQYF. The CDR3, as DNA: TGTGCCAGCAGCTTAGCCAGCGGGGGCACAGATACGCAGTATTTT. This chain uses TRBV7-2 with TRBJ2-3; 7 bases line up with TRBD2. This CDR3 region has 15 residues. After removal of 0 bases from V and 1 base from J, the junction contained 1 base not matched to a gene. Germline CDR1 SGHTA, CDR2 FQGNSA. The full variable domain, rest sourced from reference TRBV7-2 and TRBJ2-3, is GAGVSQSPSNKVTEKGKDVELRCDPISGHTALYWYRQSLGQGLEFLIYFQGNSAPDKSGLPSDRFSAERTGGSVSTLTIQRTQQEDSAVYLCASSLASGGTDTQYFGPGTRLTVL.

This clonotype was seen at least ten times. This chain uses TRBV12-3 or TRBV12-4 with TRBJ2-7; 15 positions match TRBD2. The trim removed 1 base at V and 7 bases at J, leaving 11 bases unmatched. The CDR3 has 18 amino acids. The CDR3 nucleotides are TGTGCCAGCAGTTTAGGGAGGACTAGCGGGAGGGGTGGAAGTGAGCAGTACTTC. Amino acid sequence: CASSLGRTSGRGGSEQYF.

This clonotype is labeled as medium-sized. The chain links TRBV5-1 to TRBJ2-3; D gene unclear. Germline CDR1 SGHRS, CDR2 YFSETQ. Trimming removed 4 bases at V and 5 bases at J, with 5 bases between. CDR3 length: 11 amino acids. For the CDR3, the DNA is TGCGCCAGCAGCCAGCGAGATACGCAGTATTTT. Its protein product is CASSQRDTQYF.

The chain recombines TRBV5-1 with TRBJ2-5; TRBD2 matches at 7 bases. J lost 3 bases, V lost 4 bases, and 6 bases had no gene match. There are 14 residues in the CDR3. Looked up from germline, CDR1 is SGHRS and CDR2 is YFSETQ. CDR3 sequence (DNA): TGCGCCAGCAGCCCAGGACTAGTGAAAGAGACCCAGTACTTC. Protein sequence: CASSPGLVKETQYF.

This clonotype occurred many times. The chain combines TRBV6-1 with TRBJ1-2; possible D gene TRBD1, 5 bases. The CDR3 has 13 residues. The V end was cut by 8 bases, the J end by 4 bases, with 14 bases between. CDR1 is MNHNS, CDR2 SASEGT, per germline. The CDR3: CASLRGSGYGYTF. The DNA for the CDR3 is TGTGCCAGCTTGAGGGGTTCGGGCTATGGCTACACCTTC.

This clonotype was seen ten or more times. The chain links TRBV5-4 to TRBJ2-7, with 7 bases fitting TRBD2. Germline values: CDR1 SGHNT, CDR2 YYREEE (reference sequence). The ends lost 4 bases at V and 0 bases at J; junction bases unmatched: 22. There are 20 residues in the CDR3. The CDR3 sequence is CASSPLRRDGMQRDSYEQYF. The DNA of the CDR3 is TGTGCCAGCAGCCCCTTGCGCCGGGACGGGATGCAGCGGGACTCCTACGAGCAGTACTTC.

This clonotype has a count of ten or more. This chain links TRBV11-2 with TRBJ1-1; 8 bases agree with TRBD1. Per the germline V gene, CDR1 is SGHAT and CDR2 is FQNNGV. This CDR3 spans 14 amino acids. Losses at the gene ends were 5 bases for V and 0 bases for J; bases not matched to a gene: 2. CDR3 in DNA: TGTGCCAGCAGCCCGACAGGGGTGAACACTGAAGCTTTCTTT. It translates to CASSPTGVNTEAFF.

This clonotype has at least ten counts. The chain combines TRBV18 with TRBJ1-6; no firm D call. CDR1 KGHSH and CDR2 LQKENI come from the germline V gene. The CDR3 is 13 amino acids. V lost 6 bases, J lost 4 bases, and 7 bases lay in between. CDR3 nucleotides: TGTGCCAGCTCTGACACTTATAATTCACCCCTCCACTTT. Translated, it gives CASSDTYNSPLHF. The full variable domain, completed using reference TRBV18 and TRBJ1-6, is NAGVMQNPRHLVRRRGQEARLRCSPMKGHSHVYWYRQLPEEGLKFMVYLQKENIIDESGMPKERFSAEFPKEGPSILRIQQVVRGDSAAYFCASSDTYNSPLHFGNGTRLTVT.

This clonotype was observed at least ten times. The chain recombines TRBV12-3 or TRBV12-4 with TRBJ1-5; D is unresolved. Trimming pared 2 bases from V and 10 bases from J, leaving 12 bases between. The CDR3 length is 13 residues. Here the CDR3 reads CASSLPPTVPQHF. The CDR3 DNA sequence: TGTGCCAGCAGTTTACCACCTACCGTACCCCAGCATTTT.

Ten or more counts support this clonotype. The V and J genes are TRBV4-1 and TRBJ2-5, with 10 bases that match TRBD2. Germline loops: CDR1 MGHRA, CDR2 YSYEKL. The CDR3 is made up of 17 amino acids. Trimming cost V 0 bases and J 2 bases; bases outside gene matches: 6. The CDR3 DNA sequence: TGCGCCAGCAGCCAAGATCGTACTAGCGGGACACAAGAGACCCAGTACTTC. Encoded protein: CASSQDRTSGTQETQYF.

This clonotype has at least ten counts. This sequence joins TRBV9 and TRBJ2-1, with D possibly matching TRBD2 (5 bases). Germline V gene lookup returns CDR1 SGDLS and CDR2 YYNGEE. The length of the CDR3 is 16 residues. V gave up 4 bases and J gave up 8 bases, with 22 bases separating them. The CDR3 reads CASSPFWRSLDDEQFF. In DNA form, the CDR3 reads TGTGCCAGCAGCCCGTTTTGGAGGTCCTTGGACGATGAGCAGTTCTTC.

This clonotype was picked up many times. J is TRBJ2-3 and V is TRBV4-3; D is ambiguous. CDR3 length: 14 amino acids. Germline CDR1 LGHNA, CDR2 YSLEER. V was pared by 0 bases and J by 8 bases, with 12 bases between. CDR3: CASSQDFDVGTQYF. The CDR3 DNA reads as TGCGCCAGCAGCCAAGATTTCGATGTTGGTACGCAGTATTTT.